This record looks at one T cell receptor beta chain sequence and its context. These data are taken from a study of T cells in Graves' hyperthyroidism and ophthalmopathy. Per the germline V gene, CDR1 is PRHDT and CDR2 is FYEKMQ (reference sequence). The V and J ends lost 0 bases and 11 bases respectively, with 19 bases between them. The CDR3 has 15 residues. TCR beta CDR3 region amplification was performed from RNA transcripts. The HTBI primer set served for first-round RT-PCR of the TCR CDR3. TCRdb passed the multiplex PCR reads through MiXCR, listing each CDR3 protein once. The repertoire has 300,000 to 450,000 distinct CDR3 sequences, approximately 13% of them found once; the top ten carry more than 20%.

The sequence derives from a man younger than 40 with Graves' hyperthyroidism that later progressed to Graves' ophthalmopathy. The chain couples TRBV13 to TRBJ1-1, with D maybe TRBD1 (6 bases). Sequenced material: blood. The CDR3 bases are TGTGCCAGCAGCTTAGGAGGCGTGGGGGGCGCACCGGCTTTCTTT. Protein product: CASSLGGVGGAPAFF.